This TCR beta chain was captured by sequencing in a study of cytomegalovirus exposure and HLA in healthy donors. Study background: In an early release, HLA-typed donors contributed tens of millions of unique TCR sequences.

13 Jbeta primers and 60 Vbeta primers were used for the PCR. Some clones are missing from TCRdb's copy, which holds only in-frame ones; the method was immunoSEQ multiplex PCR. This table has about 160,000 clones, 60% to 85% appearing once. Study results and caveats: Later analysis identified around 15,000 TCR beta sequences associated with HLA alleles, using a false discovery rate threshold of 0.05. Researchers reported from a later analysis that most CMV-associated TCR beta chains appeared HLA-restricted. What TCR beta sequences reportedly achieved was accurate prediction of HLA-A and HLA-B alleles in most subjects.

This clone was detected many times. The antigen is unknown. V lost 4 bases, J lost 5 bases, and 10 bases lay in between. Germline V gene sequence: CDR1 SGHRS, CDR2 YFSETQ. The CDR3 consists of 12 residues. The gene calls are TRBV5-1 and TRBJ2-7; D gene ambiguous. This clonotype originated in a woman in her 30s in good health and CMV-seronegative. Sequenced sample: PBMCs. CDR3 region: CASSRSLNEQYF. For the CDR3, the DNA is TGCGCCAGCAGCCGATCACTAAACGAGCAGTACTTC.